Here is one T cell receptor beta chain with its context. The PCR ran on 60 Vbeta and 13 Jbeta primers. The protocol was immunoSEQ multiplex PCR, while the TCRdb copy is restricted to in-frame clones and leaves out a portion. The data show around 60,000 clones, approximately 71% seen once. CDR1 MNHNS and CDR2 SASEGT come from the germline V gene. The CDR3 loop spans 15 amino acids. Trimming removed 3 bases at V and 5 bases at J, with 15 bases between. This specimen comes from a study of cytomegalovirus exposure and HLA in healthy donors. Sequencing was carried out using PBMCs. The gene calls are TRBV6-1 and TRBJ2-3; no firm D call. The sequence was collected from a man aged 50-59 years in good health and CMV-seropositive. The DNA for the CDR3 is TGTGCCAGCAGTGACCGGGTATCTTCCCTAGATACGCAGTATTTT. Translated, it gives CASSDRVSSLDTQYF.